This T cell receptor (beta chain) was profiled in a study of shared clonotypes between healthy human individuals. Findings and caveats of the study: An effect of sequencing depth on clonotype sharing among donors was expected.

As to this clone: Its target is unknown.

This was a deep-level run. Sequenced by immunoSEQ multiplex PCR; TCRdb stores in-frame clones only, minus some. The sample shows under 700,000 clones, 90% to 95% of them seen only once. Trimming cost V 6 bases and J 0 bases, with 27 bases left between them. CDR1 and CDR2 from the germline V gene are MDHEN and SYDVKM. The CDR3 runs 19 residues. Terminally differentiated effector memory CD45RA+ cells were left out of the naive CD8 fraction, which was CD45RO-negative and positively selected for CCR7. V is TRBV28 and J is TRBJ2-7, with D maybe TRBD2 (6 bases). Sequences were obtained from naive CD8+ T cells sorted from blood. This receptor was taken from a woman in her twenties or thirties in good health. CDR3 in amino acids: CASSLQTSGHDAFSYEQYF. CDR3 coding DNA: TGTGCCAGCAGCTTACAGACTAGTGGCCACGACGCTTTCTCCTACGAGCAGTACTTC.